This T cell receptor beta chain was recovered during a study of blood T cell repertoires in COVID-19. Overall study: Acute and convalescent COVID-19 samples came from the United States, Italy and Spain. Nucleic acid was either cDNA or gDNA, and it came from T cells, B-cell-depleted T cells, or PBMCs.

The protocol was immunoSEQ multiplex PCR, while the TCRdb copy is restricted to in-frame clones and leaves out a portion. The table lists roughly 130,000 clones, about 87% of them singletons. Germline loops: CDR1 SGHKS, CDR2 YYEKEE (reference sequence). The CDR3 is 16 amino acids. Unmatched junction bases numbered 6, after V lost 1 base and J lost 4 bases. The sample was peripheral blood. V is TRBV5-5 and J is TRBJ1-4; 8 bases match TRBD1. The clonotype was recovered from a man aged 60 to 75 with active or convalescent COVID-19. The CDR3 bases are TGTGCCAGCAGCTTGAGACAGGGGAGAAGTAATGAAAAACTGTTTTTT. It yields the protein CASSLRQGRSNEKLFF.